This TCR beta chain was recovered during a study of T cells in Graves' hyperthyroidism and ophthalmopathy. This clonotype was recorded many times. The target antigen is unknown. Hyperthyroidism had been newly diagnosed in patients aged 18 to 65, and its duration was under 2 months. Germline CDR1 reads SGHAT; CDR2 reads FQDESV (reference sequence). The CDR3 length is 15 residues. Trimming removed 5 bases at V and 2 bases at J, with 12 bases between. Using RNA transcripts as the source, TCR beta CDR3 regions were amplified. HTBI primers were employed in a first-round RT-PCR of the TCR CDR3. One entry per CDR3 protein results from TCRdb running MiXCR on the multiplex PCR reads. This table holds some 620,000 distinct CDR3 sequences, 15% to 20% found once. Regarding the study as a whole: Blood also contained most expanded thyroid clonotypes above 0.001.

The rearrangement links TRBV11-1 to TRBJ2-2; weak D call: TRBD1 (5 bases). This clonotype was sampled from a young woman with Graves' hyperthyroidism. The sequenced material came from blood. The chain's CDR3 is CASSTRVSNTGELFF. CDR3 coding DNA: TGTGCCAGCAGCACCAGGGTGTCTAACACCGGGGAGCTGTTTTTT.